This TCR beta chain was captured in a study of spatial heterogeneity in lung cancer (dated by TCRdb to between 2018 and 2021). About the investigation overall: Beta-chain transcripts were consistently detected in greater numbers than alpha-chain transcripts, which likely reflects a higher abundance of beta-chain transcripts. In tumor regions, TCR transcript counts showed a strong correlation with a T cell transcriptional module score derived from matched bulk RNA-seq. In the raw uncorrected reads, each unique combination of TCR and UMI appeared on average more than ten times. In non-small cell lung cancer, the study made a quantitative comparison of TCR alpha and beta repertoires among multiple tumor regions, matched nontumor lung and blood. Nonsynonymous mutation counts, determined by whole-exome sequencing of tumor tissue, were related to TCR repertoire features. Both alpha and beta chains were TCR-sequenced in around 220 tumor regions, approximately 68 matched nontumor lung samples and roughly 54 PBMC samples obtained at surgery. The paper as a whole reports these results and caveats: Counts of ubiquitous and regional expanded TCRs were found to correlate with counts of ubiquitous and regional nonsynonymous mutations, respectively. Additional single-cell paired TCR alpha and beta sequencing was considered necessary to confirm, at a functional level, the hypothesis that regional TCRs recognize regional mutations. TCR-seq was estimated to cover only around 7.2% of tumor T cells for alpha chains and roughly 12% for beta chains. The tumor nonsynonymous mutation count correlated with the number of expanded alpha and beta TCRs within the tumor.

This clonotype registers as medium-sized (0.01 to 0.1%) within its sample. Its antigen specificity is not known. Within one base of it there is no much larger clone, and no base qualities were kept. Interpreted using the paper, the time point label stands for: sample taken at primary tumor resection. Donors were approximately 72 patients with early-stage, untreated non-small cell lung cancer from the lung TRACERx cohort. TCR sequencing used whole RNA extracted from tumor and nontumor lung tissue, or from cryopreserved PBMC samples, without cell sorting. Only patients with enough RNA available from two or more tumor regions were chosen for TCR sequencing. A lung pathologist reviewed the tumor and adjacent nontumor lung specimens before the specimens were selected. V is cut back by 3 bases and J by 6 bases, with 3 bases in the junction unmatched. The cysteine opens and the phenylalanine closes a CDR3 of 15 amino acids. The only DNA kept is the CDR3, 45 bases in frame from the first base. For CDR1 and CDR2, the germline V gene lists SGHNT and YENEEA.

The protocol used for the library was 5' RACE. The data were produced on a NextSeq 500. To allow correction of PCR and sequencing errors, the TCR library protocol tagged every TCR cDNA molecule with a unique molecular identifier. Under the source paper's analysis protocol: TCR identification, UMI-based error correction and CDR3 extraction were all carried out with Decombinator tools. Expanded TCRs were defined as those above a frequency of 2 per 1,000, corresponding to the top 1% of the tumor frequency distribution. Expanded tumor TCRs statistically deemed absent (corrected P<0.05) from at least one tumor region were classed as regional, and all other expanded tumor TCRs were classed as ubiquitous. Each repertoire was subsampled 100 times to 5,000 TCRs, after which Renyi diversity was computed with the R vegan package. To build CDR3 similarity networks, amino acid triplet string-kernel similarity was used, and CDR3s were connected when their pairwise similarity was above 0.82. TCRdb itself trimmed the public reads at Q25 with fastp, ran MiXCR and retained productive beta chains. Rows merge per CDR3 protein into single entries with the most common DNA and genes. The V and J calls come from TCRdb's annotation, not from the publication. Counted in this sample were 9,000 to 13,000 distinct CDR3 sequences; roughly 13% of them appeared once. Of the sample, 39% falls within the top ten clones.

This clonotype originated in a male donor with early-stage non-small cell lung cancer. The sample here was lung tumor tissue, taken at surgery. The receptor chain draws on TRBV11-3 and TRBJ2-1, with 12 bases aligning to TRBD2. CDR3 protein: CASSFRLAGVNEQFF. The sequence in DNA is TGTGCCAGCAGCTTTAGACTAGCGGGGGTCAATGAGCAGTTCTTC.